Listed below are T cell receptor beta chains from one sample, sequenced in a study of blood T cell repertoires in COVID-19. Assay used: immunoSEQ multiplex PCR; TCRdb lists only in-frame clones, some missing. The sample yields 150,000 or so clones, around 80% seen once. Input material: PBMCs or T cells enriched from blood (not recorded which). These TCRs come from a woman aged 60 to 75 who had recovered from COVID-19. Both conserved end residues are part of each CDR3. D genes are given only for firm matches. Where a row states a size, it is once, few, many or the class of an expanded clone; other rows omit it.

>.|TRBV4-1|TRBJ1-6|.
CASEAGGLFPYNSPLHF
TGCGCCAGCGAGGCGGGAGGCCTCTTTCCTTATAATTCACCCCTCCACTTT
>TRBD1|TRBV5-1|TRBJ2-3|.
CAGHRGPSDTQYF
TGCGCCGGACACAGGGGGCCTTCAGATACGCAGTATTTT
>.|TRBV28|TRBJ2-3|.
CASTRHPQSWYF
TGTGCCAGCACCCGACATCCCCAATCATGGTATTTT
>.|TRBV6-5|TRBJ1-3|.
CASSFDNSGNTIYF
TGTGCCAGCAGTTTTGACAACTCTGGAAACACCATATATTTT
>TRBD2|TRBV18|TRBJ2-7|.
CASSPGLHRTSGRYEQYF
TGTGCCAGCTCTCCAGGGTTACATAGGACTAGCGGGAGGTACGAGCAGTACTTC
>.|TRBV21-1|TRBJ2-2|.
CASQHGQGAFAGELFF
TGTGCCAGCCAACATGGACAGGGGGCTTTTGCCGGGGAGCTGTTTTTT
>.|TRBV9|TRBJ1-1|.
CASSVLGRLNTEAFF
TGTGCCAGCAGCGTATTAGGGAGACTGAACACTGAAGCTTTCTTT
>.|TRBV12-3/TRBV12-4|TRBJ1-3|.
CASSLNSGNTIYF
TGTGCCAGCAGTTTGAACAGTGGAAACACCATATATTTT
>.|TRBV27|TRBJ2-5|.
CASSLAPGPPQETQYF
TGTGCCAGCAGTTTAGCCCCAGGGCCACCACAAGAGACCCAGTACTTC
>.|TRBV6-4|TRBJ1-6|.
CASSLDRDYSPLHF
TGTGCCAGCAGCTTAGACAGAGACTATTCACCCCTCCACTTT
>TRBD2|TRBV7-9|TRBJ2-1|.
CASSLAGTTYNEQFF
TGTGCCAGCAGCTTAGCAGGGACTACCTACAATGAGCAGTTCTTC
>TRBD1|TRBV6-5|TRBJ2-5|.
CASSSRTGQETQYF
TGTGCCAGCAGTTCCCGGACAGGGCAAGAGACCCAGTACTTC
>.|TRBV6-5|TRBJ1-6|.
CATGWGENSPLHF
TGTGCCACGGGGTGGGGGGAGAATTCACCCCTCCACTTT
>.|TRBV4-1|TRBJ1-2|.
CASSREGSNYGYTF
TGCGCCAGCAGCCGAGAAGGGAGTAACTATGGCTACACCTTC
>TRBD1|TRBV5-6|TRBJ2-1|.
CASSSQGGEQFF
TGTGCCAGCAGTTCACAGGGGGGTGAGCAGTTCTTC
>.|TRBV23-1|TRBJ2-2|.
CASSQGLEGTGELFF
TGCGCCAGCAGTCAAGGGCTCGAGGGCACCGGGGAGCTGTTTTTT
>TRBD1|TRBV3-1/TRBV3-2|TRBJ1-4|.
CASSQDIPGTGSQKLFF
TGTGCCAGCAGCCAAGATATCCCCGGGACAGGGTCGCAGAAACTGTTTTTT
>.|TRBV2|TRBJ1-5|.
CATDRYGNQPQHF
TGTGCCACCGACAGGTACGGCAATCAGCCCCAGCATTTT
>.|TRBV2|TRBJ2-2|.
CASKLFPSITANTGELFF
TGTGCCAGCAAGTTATTCCCGAGCATTACCGCGAACACCGGGGAGCTGTTTTTT
>TRBD1|TRBV5-1|TRBJ2-7|.
CASSLGGTGGYEQYF
TGCGCCAGCAGCTTGGGTGGGACAGGGGGATACGAGCAGTACTTC
>TRBD2|TRBV19|TRBJ2-3|.
CASSAGRGSTDTQYF
TGTGCCAGTAGTGCGGGGAGGGGCTCCACAGATACGCAGTATTTT
>.|TRBV7-9|TRBJ1-4|.
CASSLSGADEKLFF
TGTGCCAGCAGCTTATCAGGGGCGGACGAAAAACTGTTTTTT
>.|TRBV10-2|TRBJ1-1|.
CASSVNRAGVTEAFF
TGCGCCAGCAGCGTTAACAGGGCTGGTGTCACTGAAGCTTTCTTT
>.|TRBV5-1|TRBJ2-7|.
CASSTGRVLEQYF
TGCGCCAGCAGTACAGGGAGGGTTCTCGAGCAGTACTTC
>.|TRBV20-1|TRBJ2-3|.
CSASGTDTQYF
TGCAGTGCTTCGGGCACAGATACGCAGTATTTT
>.|TRBV11-2|TRBJ1-5|once
CASSLGGQPQHF
TGTGCCAGCAGCTTAGGGGGCCAGCCCCAGCATTTT
>.|TRBV5-1|TRBJ2-2|.
CASSLDYYNTGELFF
TGCGCCAGCAGCTTGGACTATTATAACACCGGGGAGCTGTTTTTT
>TRBD1|TRBV11-2|TRBJ1-2|few
CASSLGTGSGYTF
TGTGCCAGCAGCTTAGGGACAGGGAGCGGCTACACCTTC
>.|TRBV19|TRBJ2-7|.
CASSIANGATYEQYF
TGTGCCAGTAGTATAGCCAATGGGGCTACCTACGAGCAGTACTTC
>TRBD1|TRBV28|TRBJ2-7|.
CASGLPGTGGEQYF
TGTGCCAGCGGACTTCCCGGGACAGGGGGCGAGCAGTACTTC
>.|TRBV9|TRBJ2-5|.
CASSRGSQETQYF
TGTGCCAGCAGTAGGGGCAGCCAAGAGACCCAGTACTTC
>TRBD2|TRBV14|TRBJ2-7|.
CASSQQSGEGYEQYF
TGTGCCAGCAGCCAACAATCTGGGGAGGGGTACGAGCAGTACTTC
>TRBD2|TRBV5-1|TRBJ2-3|once
CASSLATSGPDTQYF
TGCGCCAGCAGCTTGGCGACTAGCGGCCCAGATACGCAGTATTTT
>.|TRBV5-1|TRBJ1-3|.
CASSFAAGSGNTIYF
TGCGCCAGCAGCTTCGCGGCAGGGTCGGGAAACACCATATATTTT
>.|TRBV3-1/TRBV3-2|TRBJ2-1|.
CASSLTYNEQFF
TGTGCCAGCAGCCTAACCTACAATGAGCAGTTCTTC
>.|TRBV3-1/TRBV3-2|TRBJ1-3|.
CASSQQALFGNTIYF
TGTGCCAGCAGCCAACAGGCCCTGTTTGGAAACACCATATATTTT
>.|TRBV6-1|TRBJ1-2|once
CASSELGRLNNYGYTF
TGTGCCAGCAGTGAATTGGGGCGACTGAATAACTATGGCTACACCTTC
>.|TRBV18|TRBJ1-3|.
CASSPPGGASGNTIYF
TGTGCCAGCTCACCACCGGGAGGGGCCTCTGGAAACACCATATATTTT
>.|TRBV7-2|TRBJ2-7|.
CASGLGGQAYEQYF
TGTGCCAGCGGACTCGGGGGGCAGGCCTACGAGCAGTACTTC
>.|TRBV3-1/TRBV3-2|TRBJ1-2|.
CASSQDLPGGYTF
TGTGCCAGCAGCCAAGATCTCCCGGGGGGCTACACCTTC
>TRBD1|TRBV10-3|TRBJ1-2|.
CAISRTGDYGYTF
TGTGCCATCAGTCGGACAGGGGACTATGGCTACACCTTC
>.|TRBV20-1|TRBJ1-5|.
CSASLSTVSNQPQHF
TGCAGTGCTAGTCTATCCACCGTTAGCAATCAGCCCCAGCATTTT
>TRBD2|TRBV19|TRBJ2-1|.
CASASGSSYNEQFF
TGTGCCAGTGCTAGCGGGAGCTCCTACAATGAGCAGTTCTTC
>.|TRBV18|TRBJ2-3|few
CASSPSLQDTQYF
TGTGCCAGCTCACCAAGCCTCCAAGATACGCAGTATTTT
>.|TRBV9|TRBJ1-1|.
CASSEADRPPGNTEAFF
TGTGCCAGCAGCGAGGCCGACCGACCCCCGGGGAACACTGAAGCTTTCTTT
>TRBD1|TRBV6-5|TRBJ1-6|.
CASSLIRDSNSPLHF
TGTGCCAGCAGTTTAATCCGGGACAGTAATTCACCCCTCCACTTT
>TRBD1|TRBV18|TRBJ1-2|.
CASSHSQGAQYGYTF
TGTGCCAGCTCACACAGTCAGGGGGCCCAATATGGCTACACCTTC
>.|TRBV4-1|TRBJ2-7|.
CASSRISTGGAKGQYF
TGCGCCAGCAGCCGGATCTCGACAGGTGGGGCCAAGGGGCAGTACTTC
>.|TRBV27|TRBJ1-5|.
CASSFGGGGYRNQPQHF
TGTGCCAGCAGTTTTGGGGGGGGTGGATATCGCAATCAGCCCCAGCATTTT
>TRBD2|TRBV2|TRBJ2-1|few
CASSGLAGNWEQFF
TGTGCCAGCAGTGGACTAGCGGGGAACTGGGAGCAGTTCTTC
>.|TRBV5-6|TRBJ2-1|.
CASSQLGLAQYNEQFF
TGTGCCAGCAGCCAGCTTGGTCTAGCGCAATACAATGAGCAGTTCTTC
>.|TRBV6-5|TRBJ2-1|.
CASSYLFRGEQFF
TGTGCCAGCAGTTACCTCTTCAGGGGTGAGCAGTTCTTC
>.|TRBV5-1|TRBJ1-1|.
CASSLTGSTEAFF
TGCGCCAGCAGCTTGACAGGGTCAACTGAAGCTTTCTTT
>TRBD1|TRBV6-5|TRBJ2-7|.
CASTWTGGEQYF
TGTGCCAGCACTTGGACAGGTGGTGAGCAGTACTTC
>TRBD1|TRBV29-1|TRBJ1-2|few
CSVGQGPNYGYTF
TGCAGCGTTGGACAGGGGCCCAACTATGGCTACACCTTC
>.|TRBV29-1|TRBJ2-5|.
CSVATASETQYF
TGCAGCGTCGCGACAGCTTCAGAGACCCAGTACTTC